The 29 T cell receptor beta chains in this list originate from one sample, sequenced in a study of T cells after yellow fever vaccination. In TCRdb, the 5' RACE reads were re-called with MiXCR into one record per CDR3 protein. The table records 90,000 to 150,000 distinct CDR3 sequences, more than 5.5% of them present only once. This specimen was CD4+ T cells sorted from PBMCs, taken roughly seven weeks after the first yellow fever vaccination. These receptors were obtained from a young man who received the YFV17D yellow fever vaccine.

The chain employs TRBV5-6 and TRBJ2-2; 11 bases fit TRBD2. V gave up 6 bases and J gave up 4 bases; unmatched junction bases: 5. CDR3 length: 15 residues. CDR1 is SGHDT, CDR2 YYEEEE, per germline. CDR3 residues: CASTPGLAATGELFF. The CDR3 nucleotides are TGTGCCAGCACCCCGGGACTAGCGGCCACCGGGGAGCTGTTTTTT.

The CDR3 spells CASSMTGLRAFF. The CDR3 bases are TGTGCCAGCAGTATGACAGGGCTGAGGGCTTTCTTT. This chain joins TRBV12-3 or TRBV12-4 and TRBJ1-1; 7 bases fit TRBD1. Germline trimming cut 5 bases from V and 11 bases from J; bases unmatched to any gene: 8. The CDR3 covers 12 residues.

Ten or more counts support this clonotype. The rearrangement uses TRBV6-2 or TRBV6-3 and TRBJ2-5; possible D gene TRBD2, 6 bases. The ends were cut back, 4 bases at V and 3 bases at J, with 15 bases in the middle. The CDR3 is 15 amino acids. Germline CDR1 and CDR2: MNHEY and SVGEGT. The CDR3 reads CASSFGMAGKETQYF. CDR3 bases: TGTGCCAGCAGTTTCGGTATGGCGGGGAAAGAGACCCAGTACTTC.

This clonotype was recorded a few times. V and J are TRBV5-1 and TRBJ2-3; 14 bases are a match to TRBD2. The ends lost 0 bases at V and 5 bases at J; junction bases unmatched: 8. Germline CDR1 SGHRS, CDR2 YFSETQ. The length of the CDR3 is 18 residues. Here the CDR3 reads CASSLARLAGGQLDTQYF. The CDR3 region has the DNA TGCGCCAGCAGCTTGGCCCGACTAGCGGGGGGGCAATTAGATACGCAGTATTTT.

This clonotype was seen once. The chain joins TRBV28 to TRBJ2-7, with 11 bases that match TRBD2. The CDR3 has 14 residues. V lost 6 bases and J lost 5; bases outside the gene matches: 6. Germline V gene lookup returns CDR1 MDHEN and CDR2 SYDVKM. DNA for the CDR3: TGTGCCAGCAGATTAGCGGGGGGGCCCCACGAGCAGTACGTC. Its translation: CASRLAGGPHEQYV.

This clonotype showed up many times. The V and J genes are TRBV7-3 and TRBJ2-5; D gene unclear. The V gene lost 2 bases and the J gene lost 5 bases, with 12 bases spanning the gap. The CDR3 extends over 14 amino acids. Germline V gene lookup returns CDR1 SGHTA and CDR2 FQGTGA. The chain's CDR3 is CASSLFGERETQYF. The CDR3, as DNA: TGTGCCAGCAGCTTATTTGGTGAGAGGGAGACCCAGTACTTC.

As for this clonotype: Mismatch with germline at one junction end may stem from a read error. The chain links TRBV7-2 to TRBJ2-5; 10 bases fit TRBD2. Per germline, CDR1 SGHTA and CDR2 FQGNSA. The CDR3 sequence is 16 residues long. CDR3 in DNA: TGTGTCAGCAGCTTAGGCCGGACTAGCGGCCAAGAGACCCAGTACTTC. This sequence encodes CVSSLGRTSGQETQYF.

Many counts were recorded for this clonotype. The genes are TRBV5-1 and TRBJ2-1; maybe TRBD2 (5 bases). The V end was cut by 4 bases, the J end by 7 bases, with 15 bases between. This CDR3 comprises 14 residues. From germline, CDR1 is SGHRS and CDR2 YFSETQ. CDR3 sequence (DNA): TGCGCCAGCAGCAGGGCCTCTCCGGGGAATGAGCAGTTCTTC. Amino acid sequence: CASSRASPGNEQFF.

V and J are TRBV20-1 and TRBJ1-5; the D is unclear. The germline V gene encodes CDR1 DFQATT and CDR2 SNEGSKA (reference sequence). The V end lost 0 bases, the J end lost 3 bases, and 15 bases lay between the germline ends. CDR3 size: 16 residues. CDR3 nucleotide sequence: TGCAGTGCTAGAGATGTAGGCAGTTTCCTCAATCAGCCCCAGCATTTT. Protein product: CSARDVGSFLNQPQHF.

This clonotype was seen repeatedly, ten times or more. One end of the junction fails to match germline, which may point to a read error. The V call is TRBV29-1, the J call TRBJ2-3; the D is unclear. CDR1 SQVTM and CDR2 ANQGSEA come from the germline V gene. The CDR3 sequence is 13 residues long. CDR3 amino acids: CSVVSHEKDAQYF. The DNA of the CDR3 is TGCAGCGTTGTATCACATGAGAAAGATGCGCAGTATTTT.

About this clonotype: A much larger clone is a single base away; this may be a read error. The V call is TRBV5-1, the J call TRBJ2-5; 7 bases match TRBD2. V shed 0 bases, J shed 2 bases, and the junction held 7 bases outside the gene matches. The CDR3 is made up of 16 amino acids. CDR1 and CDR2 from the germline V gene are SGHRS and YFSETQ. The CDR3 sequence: CASSLVGGTAQETQYF. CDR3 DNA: TGCGCCAGCAGCTTGGTCGGGGGGACGGCGCAAGAGACCCAGTACTTC.

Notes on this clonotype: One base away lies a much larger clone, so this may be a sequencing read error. In DNA, the CDR3 is TGTGCCAGCAGTTTATACAGCGGGACCCAGTACTTC. It codes for CASSLYSGTQYF. V gene TRBV12-3 or TRBV12-4 combines with J gene TRBJ2-5; maybe TRBD2 (5 bases). The CDR3 extends over 12 amino acids. V shed 2 bases and J shed 7 bases, with 8 bases lying between them.

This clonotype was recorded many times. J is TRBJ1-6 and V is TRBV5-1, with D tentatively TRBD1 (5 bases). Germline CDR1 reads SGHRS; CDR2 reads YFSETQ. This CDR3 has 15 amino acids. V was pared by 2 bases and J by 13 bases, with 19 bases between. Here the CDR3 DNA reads TGCGCCAGCAGCTTTGAAGACAGCGGGGTTAGGCCCCTCCACTTT. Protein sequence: CASSFEDSGVRPLHF. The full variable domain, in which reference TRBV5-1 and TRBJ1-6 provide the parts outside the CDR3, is KAGVTQTPRYLIKTRGQQVTLSCSPISGHRSVSWYQQTPGQGLQFLFEYFSETQRNKGNFPGRFSGRQFSNSRSEMNVSTLELGDSALYLCASSFEDSGVRPLHFGNGTRLTVT.

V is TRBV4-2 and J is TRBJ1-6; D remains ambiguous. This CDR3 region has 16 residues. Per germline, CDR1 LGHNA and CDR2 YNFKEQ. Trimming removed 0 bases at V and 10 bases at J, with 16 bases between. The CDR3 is CASSQDGVPRASPLHF. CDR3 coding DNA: TGTGCCAGCAGCCAAGATGGGGTCCCTCGGGCGTCACCCCTCCACTTT.

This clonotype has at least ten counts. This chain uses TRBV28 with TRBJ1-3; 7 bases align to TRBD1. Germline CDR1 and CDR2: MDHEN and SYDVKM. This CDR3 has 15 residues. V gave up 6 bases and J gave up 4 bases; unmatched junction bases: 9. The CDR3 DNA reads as TGTGCCAGCAGCCGTACAGGGGAATCCGGAAACACCATATATTTT. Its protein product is CASSRTGESGNTIYF. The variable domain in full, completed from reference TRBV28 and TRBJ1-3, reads DVKVTQSSRYLVKRTGEKVFLECVQDMDHENMFWYRQDPGLGLRLIYFSYDVKMKEKGDIPEGYSVSREKKERFSLILESASTNQTSMYLCASSRTGESGNTIYFGEGSWLTVV.

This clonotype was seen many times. The CDR3 DNA is TGTGCCAGCAGCGTAGGGGCTAGCGGGGGACACAATGAGCAGTTCTTC. Translated: CASSVGASGGHNEQFF. The chain carries TRBV9 and TRBJ2-1, with 10 bases matching TRBD2. J lost 5 bases, V lost 0 bases, and 5 bases had no gene match. The CDR3 has 16 amino acids. Germline CDR1 reads SGDLS; CDR2 reads YYNGEE.

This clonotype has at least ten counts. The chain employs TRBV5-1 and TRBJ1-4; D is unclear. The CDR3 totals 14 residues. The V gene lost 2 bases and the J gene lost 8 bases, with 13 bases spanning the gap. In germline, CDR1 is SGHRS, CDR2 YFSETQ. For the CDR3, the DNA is TGCGCCAGCAGCTTCAGTGAGCCAGGAGAAAAACTGTTTTTT. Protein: CASSFSEPGEKLFF.

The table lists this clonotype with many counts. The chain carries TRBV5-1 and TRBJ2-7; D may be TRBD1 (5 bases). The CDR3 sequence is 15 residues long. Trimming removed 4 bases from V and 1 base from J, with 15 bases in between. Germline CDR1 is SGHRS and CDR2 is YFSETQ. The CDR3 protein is CASSPQGQGSYEQYF. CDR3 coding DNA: TGCGCCAGCAGCCCGCAAGGCCAGGGATCCTACGAGCAGTACTTC.

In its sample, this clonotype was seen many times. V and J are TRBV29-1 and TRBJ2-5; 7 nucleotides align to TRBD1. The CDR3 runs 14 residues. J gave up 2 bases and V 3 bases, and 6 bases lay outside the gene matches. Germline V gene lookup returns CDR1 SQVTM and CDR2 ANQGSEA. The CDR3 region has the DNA TGCAGCGTTGATGAGGGGACAGCACAAGAGACCCAGTACTTC. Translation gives CSVDEGTAQETQYF.

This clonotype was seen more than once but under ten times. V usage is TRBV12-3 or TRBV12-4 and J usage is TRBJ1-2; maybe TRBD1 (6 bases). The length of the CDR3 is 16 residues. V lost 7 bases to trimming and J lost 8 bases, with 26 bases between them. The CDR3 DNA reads TGTGCCAGCACTTGGGGCCCAGGGGAAGGCAGGATGGGCTACACCTTC. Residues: CASTWGPGEGRMGYTF.

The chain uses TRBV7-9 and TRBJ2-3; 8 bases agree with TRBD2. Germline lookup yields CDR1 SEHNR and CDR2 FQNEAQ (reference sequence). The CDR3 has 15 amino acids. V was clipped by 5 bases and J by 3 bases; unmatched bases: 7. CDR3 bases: TGTGCCAGCAGCCACGGGGGGGCTTTTACAGATACGCAGTATTTT. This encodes CASSHGGAFTDTQYF. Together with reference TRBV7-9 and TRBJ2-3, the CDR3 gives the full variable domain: DTGVSQNPRHKITKRGQNVTFRCDPISEHNRLYWYRQTLGQGPEFLTYFQNEAQLEKSRLLSDRFSAERPKGSFSTLEIQRTEQGDSAMYLCASSHGGAFTDTQYFGPGTRLTVL.

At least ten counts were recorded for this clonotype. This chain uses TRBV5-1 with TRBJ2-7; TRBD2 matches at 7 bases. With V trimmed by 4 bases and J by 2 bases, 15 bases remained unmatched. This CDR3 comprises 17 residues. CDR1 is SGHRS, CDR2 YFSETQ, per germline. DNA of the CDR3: TGCGCCAGCAGCCGTACCACCCTAGCTCGGGGGGCCTACGAGCAGTACTTC. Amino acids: CASSRTTLARGAYEQYF. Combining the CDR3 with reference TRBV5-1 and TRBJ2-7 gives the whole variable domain KAGVTQTPRYLIKTRGQQVTLSCSPISGHRSVSWYQQTPGQGLQFLFEYFSETQRNKGNFPGRFSGRQFSNSRSEMNVSTLELGDSALYLCASSRTTLARGAYEQYFGPGTRLTVT.

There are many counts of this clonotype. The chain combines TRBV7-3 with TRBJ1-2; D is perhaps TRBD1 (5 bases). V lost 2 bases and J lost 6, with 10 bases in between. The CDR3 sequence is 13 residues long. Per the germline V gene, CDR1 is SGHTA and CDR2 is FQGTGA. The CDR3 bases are TGTGCCAGCAGCTTATCAGGGAGGGATGGCTACACCTTC. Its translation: CASSLSGRDGYTF.

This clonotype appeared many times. The CDR3: CATSRGVMEDRPQHF. In DNA form, the CDR3 reads TGTGCCACCAGCAGAGGTGTCATGGAGGATAGGCCCCAGCATTTT. The V call is TRBV15, the J call TRBJ1-5; D gene uncertain. Per germline, CDR1 LNHNV and CDR2 YYDKDF (reference sequence). This CDR3 spans 15 amino acids. The V end was cut by 1 base, the J end by 9 bases, with 16 bases between.

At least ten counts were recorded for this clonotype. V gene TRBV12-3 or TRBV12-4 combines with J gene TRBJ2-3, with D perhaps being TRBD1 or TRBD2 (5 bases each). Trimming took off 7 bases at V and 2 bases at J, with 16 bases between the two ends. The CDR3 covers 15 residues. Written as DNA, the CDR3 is TGTGCCAGCACCATTGATGGGGGTTCCACAGATACGCAGTATTTT. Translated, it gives CASTIDGGSTDTQYF.

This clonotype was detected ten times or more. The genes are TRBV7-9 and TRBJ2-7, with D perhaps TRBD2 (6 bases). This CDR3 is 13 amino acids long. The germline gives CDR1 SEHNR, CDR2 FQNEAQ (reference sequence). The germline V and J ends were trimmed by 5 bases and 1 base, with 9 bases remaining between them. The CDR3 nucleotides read TGTGCCAGCAGCCGTGGGACTTCCTACGAGCAGTACTTC. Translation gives CASSRGTSYEQYF.

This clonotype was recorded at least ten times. Here the CDR3 DNA reads TGCGCCAGCAGCCAACAGGGTCTGAACACTGAAGCTTTCTTT. It encodes CASSQQGLNTEAFF. The chain has TRBV5-1 and TRBJ1-1, with D possibly being TRBD1 (6 bases). Germline CDR1 and CDR2: SGHRS and YFSETQ. Trimming pared 4 bases from V and 0 bases from J, leaving 10 bases between. The CDR3 spans 14 residues.

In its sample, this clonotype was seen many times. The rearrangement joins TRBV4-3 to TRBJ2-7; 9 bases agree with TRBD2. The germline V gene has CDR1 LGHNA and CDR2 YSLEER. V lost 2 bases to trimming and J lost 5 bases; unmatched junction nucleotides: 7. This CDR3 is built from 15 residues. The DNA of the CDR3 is TGCGCCAGCAGCCAACCCAGCGGGGGGATCCACGAGCAGTACTTC. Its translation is CASSQPSGGIHEQYF.

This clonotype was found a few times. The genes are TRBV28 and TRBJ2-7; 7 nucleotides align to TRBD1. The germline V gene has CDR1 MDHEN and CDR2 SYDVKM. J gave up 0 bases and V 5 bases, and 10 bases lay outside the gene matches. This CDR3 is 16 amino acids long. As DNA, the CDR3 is TGTGCCAGCAGTCCGAGGACAGGCCTAAGCTCCTACGAGCAGTACGTC. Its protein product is CASSPRTGLSSYEQYV.